Below, one T cell receptor (beta chain) is given with its context. The antigen is unknown. The data belong to a study of CD8 T cells in ankylosing spondylitis. General study results and limits: The study identified a TCR beta motif of eight highly homologous variants that appeared characteristic of ankylosing spondylitis blood.

TCRdb fed the 5' RACE reads into MiXCR, producing one record per CDR3 protein. This table has 350,000 or so distinct CDR3 sequences, roughly 10% appearing once. The V end was cut by 5 bases, the J end by 4 bases, with 6 bases between. The germline CDR1 and CDR2 sequences are MDHEN and SYDVKM. The CDR3 contains 12 residues. The rearrangement links TRBV28 to TRBJ1-3; D call uncertain. The origin of this receptor is a female donor with ankylosing spondylitis or in good health (not recorded which). Sequenced sample: blood, either unsorted or a sorted T cell fraction (not recorded which). The CDR3 region is CASSPQGNTIYF. The CDR3 coding sequence is TGTGCCAGCAGTCCTCAGGGAAACACCATATATTTT.